This T cell receptor beta chain was captured in a study of early T cells in non-severe SARS-CoV-2 infection (TCRdb year 2021). About the investigation overall: Because TCR sequencing relied on bulk RNA taken from unsorted whole blood, pairing of alpha and beta chains was not possible. The study at large found these results: VDJdb matching was skewed toward anti-spike CD8 responses, so virus-specific expansions were likely underestimated and private and CD4 specificities were missed.

This was a case-control study nested in a cohort of healthcare workers in London, UK, who had nasopharyngeal swab PCR tests and blood samples taken every week. Healthcare workers were recruited during the week of the UK lockdown, between 23 and 31 March 2020, and followed weekly for up to about 16 weeks. Preparation of the library involved 5' RACE. Sequencer: NextSeq 500. In the TCR library protocol, unique molecular identifiers were attached to individual cDNA molecules to correct for PCR bias and sequencing error. TCR alpha and beta chains were both sequenced, and the abundances of alpha and beta sequences in each sample were closely correlated with each other. Per the authors' processing: Decombinator V4 was used to perform V gene, J gene and CDR3 annotation of TCR sequences. Expanded TCRs were defined as changing significantly between any two time points under a Poisson model with p below 0.0001. TCR abundances were normalised to the total number of TCRs sequenced in each sample and reported as counts per million. MAIT TCRs were defined by TRAV1-2 paired with TRAJ12, TRAJ20 or TRAJ33, and iNKT TCRs by TRAV10 paired with TRAJ18. VDJdb, accessed on 1 November 2021, was searched for TCRs annotated for CMV, EBV and SARS-CoV-2, and TCRs annotated for more than one antigen were excluded. TCRdb applied fastp at Q25 and MiXCR to the public reads, then kept only in-frame beta chains. Merged by CDR3 protein, the rows form single entries marked with the most common genes and DNA. These V and J calls derive from TCRdb rather than the authors' analysis. Across this sample there are about 64,000 distinct CDR3 sequences, with around 4.6% seen only once. The biggest ten clones account for approximately 4.9% of the sample.

The CDR1 and CDR2 encoded by the germline V gene are MGHRA and YSYEKL. The CDR3 region is 15 residues in length, termini included. CDR3 DNA only is kept here, 45 bases in frame from base 1. V loses 0 bases, J loses 6 bases, and the germline ends lie 15 bases apart. This clonotype was detected a few times. What this receptor recognizes is not known. The CDR3 ends on some other residue instead of the conserved phenylalanine or tryptophan, so this is likely a read error. The receptor chain draws on TRBV4-1 and TRBJ2-7; the D gene is perhaps TRBD1, from 6 matching bases. The receptor's source is an adult who was a healthcare worker with PCR-confirmed SARS-CoV-2 infection or an uninfected control (not recorded which). Sequences were obtained from whole blood. The sequenced DNA is TGCGCCAGCAGCCAAGAACAGGGTTTATTGGGCGAGCAGTACTAC. Translated, it gives CASSQEQGLLGEQYY.